The 13 T cell receptor beta chains below come from one sample, sequenced in a study of blood T cell repertoires in COVID-19. Measured with immunoSEQ multiplex PCR; TCRdb has only the in-frame clones, and not every one. The sample lists about 16,000 clones; under 90% were seen once. Sequencing input: peripheral blood. These receptors originate from a human donor in a cohort sampled during active COVID-19.

The V gene is TRBV29-1, the J gene TRBJ2-1; maybe TRBD1 (5 bases). Germline lookup yields CDR1 SQVTM and CDR2 ANQGSEA. The V and J ends lost 6 bases and 1 base respectively, with 13 bases between them. The CDR3 spans 14 residues. CDR3 bases: TGCAGCGTCGTCAGGGATAGGTCCTACAATGAGCAGTTCTTC. Its protein is CSVVRDRSYNEQFF.

The chain couples TRBV28 to TRBJ2-2; 8 bases map to TRBD1. The CDR3 extends over 16 amino acids. After removal of 5 bases from V and 6 bases from J, the junction contained 11 bases not matched to a gene. Germline assignment: CDR1 MDHEN and CDR2 SYDVKM. The CDR3 is CASSLRTGYDSGELFF. CDR3 nucleotides: TGTGCCAGCAGTCTTCGGACAGGGTATGACTCCGGGGAGCTGTTTTTT.

The chain joins TRBV7-9 to TRBJ2-1, with 10 positions matching TRBD2. The CDR3 runs to 16 residues. Germline-derived CDR1 and CDR2 are SEHNR and FQNEAQ (reference sequence). Trimming cost V 6 bases and J 1 base; bases outside gene matches: 6. Written as DNA, the CDR3 is TGTGCCAGCAGATCTAGCGGGAGCTTATCCTACAATGAGCAGTTCTTC. Protein: CASRSSGSLSYNEQFF.

This clone has more than one count but fewer than ten. V is TRBV28 and J is TRBJ2-1, with 9 bases that match TRBD2. The trim removed 7 bases at V and 0 bases at J, leaving 13 bases unmatched. This CDR3 is 18 amino acids long. Germline V lookup: CDR1 MDHEN, CDR2 SYDVKM. In nucleotides, the CDR3 is TGTGCCAGCACCCCTTGGGCCCTGACTAGCGGCTCCTACAATGAGCAGTTCTTC. This gives the protein CASTPWALTSGSYNEQFF.

The V gene is TRBV27, the J gene TRBJ2-3, with TRBD1 matching over 10 bases. CDR3 size: 15 residues. Germline V gene data show CDR1 as MNHEY and CDR2 as SMNVEV (reference sequence). V dropped 5 bases and J dropped 5; count of bases not matched to a gene: 7. The CDR3 DNA follows: TGTGCCAGCAGTCTAAGACAGGGGGCAGGAGATACGCAGTATTTT. Amino acids: CASSLRQGAGDTQYF.

V and J are TRBV4-1 and TRBJ2-5; maybe TRBD2 (5 bases). Germline V lookup: CDR1 MGHRA, CDR2 YSYEKL. There are 14 residues in the CDR3. Between the trimmed V and J ends, which lost 6 bases and 0 bases, there was a span of 11 bases. The CDR3 protein is CASRAREYQETQYF. CDR3 bases: TGCGCCAGCAGAGCTCGGGAATACCAAGAGACCCAGTACTTC.

The chain uses TRBV5-1 and TRBJ1-2, with TRBD1 matching 9 bases. The CDR3 runs to 15 residues. CDR1 is SGHRS and CDR2 is YFSETQ in the germline V gene. V lost 4 bases to trimming and J lost 6 bases; unmatched junction nucleotides: 10. CDR3 bases: TGCGCCAGCAGCAATTTACAGGGGGCGGTGAATGGCTACACCTTC. Protein: CASSNLQGAVNGYTF.

The chain links TRBV28 to TRBJ2-3; 11 bases are shared with TRBD2. The J segment lost 4 bases and the V segment lost 7 bases, leaving 7 bases of the junction unmatched. CDR1 and CDR2 (germline): MDHEN, SYDVKM. The CDR3 runs to 15 residues. The CDR3 nucleotides are TGTGCCAGCAAACTAGCGGGAGCTTTTGCAGATACGCAGTATTTT. This translates into CASKLAGAFADTQYF. Full variable domain (missing parts from reference TRBV28 and TRBJ2-3): DVKVTQSSRYLVKRTGEKVFLECVQDMDHENMFWYRQDPGLGLRLIYFSYDVKMKEKGDIPEGYSVSREKKERFSLILESASTNQTSMYLCASKLAGAFADTQYFGPGTRLTVL.

This chain links TRBV2 with TRBJ2-1; D not resolved. This CDR3 contains 15 residues. The germline gives CDR1 SNHLY, CDR2 FYNNEI. With 5 bases removed from V and 0 bases from J, the gap between germline ends came to 11 bases. CDR3 bases: TGTGCCAGCAGTTCCGACTTCAGCTCCTACAATGAGCAGTTCTTC. Translated, it gives CASSSDFSSYNEQFF.

The V call is TRBV6-5, the J call TRBJ2-7; D unclear. The length of the CDR3 is 14 residues. The V end lost 6 bases, the J end lost 0 bases, and 12 bases lay between the germline ends. Germline loops: CDR1 MNHEY, CDR2 SVGAGI. Here the CDR3 reads CASRELLSSYEQYF. In nucleotides, the CDR3 is TGTGCCAGCAGAGAGTTATTAAGCTCCTACGAGCAGTACTTC.

The gene calls are TRBV19 and TRBJ2-1; no firm D call. CDR1 is LNHDA, CDR2 SQIVND, per germline (reference sequence). The CDR3 has 14 amino acids. V shed 5 bases and J shed 0 bases, with 8 bases lying between them. DNA of the CDR3: TGTGCCAGTAGTGTCTCGAGCTCCTACAATGAGCAGTTCTTC. Translating it yields CASSVSSSYNEQFF.

This clone was detected only a few times. The chain employs TRBV20-1 and TRBJ2-1; 7 nucleotides match TRBD1. This CDR3 is built from 16 residues. Looked up from germline, CDR1 is DFQATT and CDR2 is SNEGSKA (reference sequence). V lost 3 bases to trimming and J lost 2 bases; unmatched junction nucleotides: 10. CDR3 amino acids: CSASAATGPTYNEQFF. The DNA of the CDR3 is TGCAGTGCTAGTGCGGCGACAGGGCCGACCTACAATGAGCAGTTCTTC.

This clone appeared once. This chain connects TRBV5-1 to TRBJ1-1; a weak D match, TRBD1 (6 bases). Germline lookup yields CDR1 SGHRS and CDR2 YFSETQ. CDR3 length: 13 amino acids. Trimming removed 5 bases at V and 0 bases at J, with 8 bases between. The DNA for the CDR3 is TGCGCCAGCAGGGGGACACTGAACACTGAAGCTTTCTTT. The encoded protein is CASRGTLNTEAFF.